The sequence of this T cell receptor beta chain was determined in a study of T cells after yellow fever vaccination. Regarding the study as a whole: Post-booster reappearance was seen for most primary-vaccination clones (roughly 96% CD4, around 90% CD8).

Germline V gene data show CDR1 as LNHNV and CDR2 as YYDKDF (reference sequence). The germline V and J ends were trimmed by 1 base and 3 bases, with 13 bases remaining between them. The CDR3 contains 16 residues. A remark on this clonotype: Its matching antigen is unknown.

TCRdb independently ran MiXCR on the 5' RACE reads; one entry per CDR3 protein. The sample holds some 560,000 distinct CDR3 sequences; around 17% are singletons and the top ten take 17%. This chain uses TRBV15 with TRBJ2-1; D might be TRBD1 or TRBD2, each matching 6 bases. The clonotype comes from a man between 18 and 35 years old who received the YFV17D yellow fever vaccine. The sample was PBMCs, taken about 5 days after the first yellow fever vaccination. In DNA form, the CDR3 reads TGTGCCACCAGCAGAGTTGGGGGGCTGCGCTACAATGAGCAGTTCTTC. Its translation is CATSRVGGLRYNEQFF.